This T cell receptor (beta chain) was found in a study of identical twins. Study-wide points: An excess of low generation probability was shown by twin-shared out-of-frame alpha sequences.

The CDR3 totals 17 residues. V lost 2 bases and J lost 3; bases outside the gene matches: 10. Germline CDR1 reads LNHNV; CDR2 reads YYDKDF (reference sequence). This clonotype was observed at least ten times. The antigen is undetermined. TCRdb fed the 5' RACE reads into MiXCR, producing one record per CDR3 protein. The sample consists of about 660,000 distinct CDR3 sequences, about 9.4% of them appearing once. These records were also assigned to another study, of yellow fever vaccine responses in identical twins. That investigation notes: As reported, the vaccine T cell response of twins seemed partly convergent and partly personalized.

This sequence joins TRBV15 and TRBJ2-1, with 7 bases that match TRBD2. Sequencing was carried out using PBMCs. The TCR sequence derives from a woman younger than 35 in good health. CDR3 region: CATSRIKSGALYNEQFF. The CDR3 DNA is TGTGCCACCAGCAGAATCAAGAGCGGGGCACTCTACAATGAGCAGTTCTTC.